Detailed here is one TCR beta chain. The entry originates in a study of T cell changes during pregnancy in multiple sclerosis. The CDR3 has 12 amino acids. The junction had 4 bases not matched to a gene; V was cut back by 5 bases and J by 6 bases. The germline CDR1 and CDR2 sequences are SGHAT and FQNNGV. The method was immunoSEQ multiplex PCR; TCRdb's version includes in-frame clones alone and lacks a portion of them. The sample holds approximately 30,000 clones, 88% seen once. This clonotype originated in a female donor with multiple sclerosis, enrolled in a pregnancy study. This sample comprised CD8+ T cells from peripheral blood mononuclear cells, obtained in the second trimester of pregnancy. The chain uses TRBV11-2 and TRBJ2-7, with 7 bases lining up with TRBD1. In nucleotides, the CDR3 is TGTGCCAGCAGCCCCACAGGGGTCGAGCAGTACTTC. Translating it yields CASSPTGVEQYF. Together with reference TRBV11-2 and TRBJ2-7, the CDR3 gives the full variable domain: EAGVAQSPRYKIIEKRQSVAFWCNPISGHATLYWYQQILGQGPKLLIQFQNNGVVDDSQLPKDRFSAERLKGVDSTLKIQPAKLEDSAVYLCASSPTGVEQYFGPGTRLTVT.